These 8 T cell receptor beta chains originate from one sample sequenced in a study of blood T cell repertoires in COVID-19. Profiling relied on immunoSEQ multiplex PCR, and the TCRdb table lists in-frame clones only, not all of them. The profile shows more than 85,000 clones, around 92% of them singletons. Material: peripheral blood. These receptors originate from a man between 18 and 29 years old with acute or convalescent COVID-19.

J is TRBJ2-3 and V is TRBV5-1; the match to TRBD1 covers 10 bases. The CDR3 contains 14 residues. The J segment lost 5 bases and the V segment lost 8 bases, leaving 8 bases of the junction unmatched. Per the germline V gene, CDR1 is SGHRS and CDR2 is YFSETQ. CDR3 residues: CASRQGATIDTQYF. Here the CDR3 DNA reads TGCGCCAGTCGACAGGGGGCCACAATAGATACGCAGTATTTT.

The chain has TRBV18 and TRBJ2-1; weak D call: TRBD2 (5 bases). V was shortened by 5 bases and J by 8 bases, with 13 bases between the two germline ends. Germline V lookup: CDR1 KGHSH, CDR2 LQKENI. This CDR3 is built from 13 residues. CDR3: CASSSTRIDEQFF. The CDR3 nucleotides are TGTGCCAGCTCATCAACTAGAATCGATGAGCAGTTCTTC.

The gene calls are TRBV13 and TRBJ2-2, with 7 bases lining up with TRBD1. Trimming cost V 1 base and J 2 bases; bases outside gene matches: 4. The CDR3 contains 16 residues. Germline CDR1 PRHDT, CDR2 FYEKMQ (reference sequence). CDR3 nucleotide sequence: TGTGCCAGCAGCTTAGTACAGGGGCAAAACACCGGGGAGCTGTTTTTT. Translating gives CASSLVQGQNTGELFF.

V gene TRBV6-4 combines with J gene TRBJ2-1; possibly TRBD2 for D (5 bases). The CDR3 sequence is 16 residues long. Germline V lookup: CDR1 MRHNA, CDR2 SNTAGT. V lost 2 bases and J 10 bases, leaving 21 bases between the germline ends. The CDR3 region is CASSDGPPGSGGEQFF. CDR3 coding DNA: TGTGCCAGCAGTGACGGGCCTCCGGGATCCGGCGGGGAGCAGTTCTTC.

The CDR3 coding sequence is TGTGCCAGCAGCTTCAGTTCAGGGATTGGATCGGATAATTCACCCCTCCACTTT. This sequence encodes CASSFSSGIGSDNSPLHF. V gene TRBV5-8 combines with J gene TRBJ1-6, with a possible D match to TRBD1 (5 bases). Germline loops: CDR1 SGHTS, CDR2 YDEGEE. V was pared by 2 bases and J by 5 bases, with 20 bases between. The CDR3 covers 18 residues. The full variable domain, completed using reference TRBV5-8 and TRBJ1-6, is EAGVTQSPTHLIKTRGQQATLRCSPISGHTSVYWYQQALGLGLQFLLWYDEGEERNRGNFPPRFSGRQFPNYSSELNVNALELEDSALYLCASSFSSGIGSDNSPLHFGNGTRLTVT.

V gene TRBV7-8 combines with J gene TRBJ1-1; the D gene is possibly TRBD1 (5 bases). The V gene lost 3 bases and the J gene lost 5 bases, with 13 bases spanning the gap. CDR3 size: 14 residues. Germline CDR1 SGHVS, CDR2 FQNEAQ. CDR3 coding DNA: TGTGCCAGCAGCTTTGCCGGGGGGGGAACTGAAGCTTTCTTT. Its translation: CASSFAGGGTEAFF.

The chain has TRBV29-1 and TRBJ1-1; the D gene is possibly TRBD1 (6 bases). Germline assignment: CDR1 SQVTM and CDR2 ANQGSEA. The ends were cut back, 5 bases at V and 3 bases at J, with 10 bases in the middle. This CDR3 is 12 amino acids long. CDR3: CSVRPGDTEAFF. The CDR3 nucleotides read TGCAGCGTTCGCCCAGGGGACACTGAAGCTTTCTTT.

The rearrangement joins TRBV5-6 to TRBJ2-6; possibly TRBD2 for D (6 bases). V gave up 5 bases and J gave up 0 bases, with 15 bases separating them. Germline CDR1 and CDR2: SGHDT and YYEEEE. The CDR3 runs 17 residues. This chain's CDR3 is CASSVGRDFSGANVLTF. In DNA, the CDR3 is TGTGCCAGCAGTGTAGGCAGGGACTTCTCTGGGGCCAACGTCCTGACTTTC. Supplemented by reference TRBV5-6 and TRBJ2-6, the full variable domain reads DAGVTQSPTHLIKTRGQQVTLRCSPKSGHDTVSWYQQALGQGPQFIFQYYEEEERQRGNFPDRFSGHQFPNYSSELNVNALLLGDSALYLCASSVGRDFSGANVLTFGAGSRLTVL.